Listed here are 16 T cell receptor beta chains from one sample, sequenced in a study of beta chain features in type 1 diabetes. The authors reverse transcribed all of the isolated RNA, so sequencing captured expressed TCRB transcripts. Measured with immunoSEQ multiplex PCR; TCRdb has only the in-frame clones, and not every one. This table holds under 400,000 clones, about 20% found once. The material sequenced was naive CD4+ T cells from blood. The source is a woman aged 18-30 years in good health.

This chain connects TRBV7-9 to TRBJ1-1; tentative D call: TRBD1 (6 bases). V was clipped by 4 bases and J by 0 bases, with 9 bases between them. The CDR3 length is 14 residues. The germline gives CDR1 SEHNR, CDR2 FQNEAQ (reference sequence). The CDR3 bases are TGTGCCAGCAGCTCACAGGGTTTGAACACTGAAGCTTTCTTT. Encoded protein: CASSSQGLNTEAFF.

This clone was found a few times. This chain uses TRBV6-6 with TRBJ2-7, with 11 bases matching TRBD2. V shed 6 bases and J 5 bases; nucleotides not matched to a gene: 6. CDR3 length: 14 amino acids. The germline gives CDR1 MNHNY, CDR2 SVGAGI (reference sequence). Here the CDR3 DNA reads TGTGCCAGCAGGCTTAGCGGGAGGGCTGACGAGCAGTACTTC. The encoded protein is CASRLSGRADEQYF.

The sample holds a few counts of this clone. The chain links TRBV19 to TRBJ2-7; the D gene is possibly TRBD2 (5 bases). The length of the CDR3 is 13 residues. Trimming removed 6 bases at V and 1 base at J, with 10 bases between. CDR1 and CDR2 from the germline V gene are LNHDA and SQIVND (reference sequence). The CDR3, as DNA: TGTGCCAGTAGCCTCGGACTTTCCTACGAGCAGTACTTC. It is translated as CASSLGLSYEQYF.

The CDR3 spells CASSQDRVNTEAFF. CDR3 nucleotide sequence: TGTGCCAGCAGCCAAGATCGGGTAAACACTGAAGCTTTCTTT. This chain links TRBV4-2 with TRBJ1-1; D is undetermined. The V end lost 0 bases, the J end lost 2 bases, and 7 bases lay between the germline ends. CDR1 LGHNA and CDR2 YNFKEQ come from the germline V gene. The CDR3 runs to 14 residues.

The chain recombines TRBV5-6 with TRBJ2-2; D unclear. The CDR3 spans 15 residues. CDR1 is SGHDT, CDR2 YYEEEE, per germline. The V end lost 1 base, the J end lost 5 bases, and 12 bases lay between the germline ends. CDR3 DNA sequence: TGTGCCAGCAGCTTGACCGGGTGGGTGACCGGGGAGCTGTTTTTT. Its protein is CASSLTGWVTGELFF.

The table lists this clone with a few counts. The chain is built from TRBV29-1 and TRBJ1-2, with D possibly being TRBD1 (6 bases). Between the trimmed V and J ends, which lost 6 bases and 4 bases, there was a span of 15 bases. Germline V lookup: CDR1 SQVTM, CDR2 ANQGSEA. The CDR3 spans 13 residues. CDR3 DNA: TGCAGCGTCGCCCACAGGGAGGGCTATGGCTACACCTTC. Translation: CSVAHREGYGYTF.

The chain carries TRBV29-1 and TRBJ2-1; 7 bases are a match to TRBD1. The CDR3 has 14 residues. Trimming cost V 5 bases and J 0 bases; bases outside gene matches: 4. Germline CDR1 SQVTM, CDR2 ANQGSEA. CDR3 nucleotides: TGCAGCGTTAACAGGGGATACTCCTACAATGAGCAGTTCTTC. This encodes CSVNRGYSYNEQFF.

This clone was counted between two and nine times. This chain joins TRBV19 and TRBJ1-3; D gene uncertain. CDR1 and CDR2 (germline): LNHDA, SQIVND (reference sequence). V lost 6 bases and J lost 0, with 6 bases in between. CDR3 size: 13 residues. The CDR3 loop reads CASRGFSGNTIYF. For the CDR3, the DNA is TGTGCCAGTAGGGGCTTCTCTGGAAACACCATATATTTT.

The chain combines TRBV29-1 with TRBJ2-2, with 8 nucleotides matching TRBD1. Germline CDR1 is SQVTM and CDR2 is ANQGSEA. The CDR3 consists of 17 residues. The V segment lost 4 bases and the J segment 7 bases; nucleotides outside the gene matches: 17. The CDR3 nucleotides are TGCAGCGTTGCGTTATACCGACGACAGGGGCGTGGCGGGGAGCTGTTTTTT. This encodes CSVALYRRQGRGGELFF.

The V call is TRBV11-2, the J call TRBJ2-2, with D possibly matching TRBD1 (5 bases). From germline, CDR1 is SGHAT and CDR2 FQNNGV. This CDR3 comprises 16 residues. The ends were cut back, 4 bases at V and 0 bases at J, with 12 bases in the middle. The CDR3 DNA is TGTGCCAGCAGCTCGAAGGCAGGGTCGAACACCGGGGAGCTGTTTTTT. It translates to CASSSKAGSNTGELFF.

This clone was found a few times. Other nucleotide sequences from this sample produce the same CDR3. V gene TRBV18 combines with J gene TRBJ2-3; 8 nucleotides align to TRBD1. Germline CDR1 KGHSH, CDR2 LQKENI. CDR3 length: 14 residues. J lost 1 base, V lost 3 bases, and 0 bases had no gene match. In nucleotides, the CDR3 is TGTGCCAGCTCACCGGGACAGGGCACAGATACGCAGTATTTT. This gives the protein CASSPGQGTDTQYF.

The chain carries TRBV29-1 and TRBJ2-7, with D unresolved. The CDR3 runs to 10 residues. V was shortened by 5 bases and J by 5 bases, with 7 bases between the two germline ends. In germline, CDR1 is SQVTM, CDR2 ANQGSEA. CDR3 amino acids: CSVWANEQYF. The CDR3, as DNA: TGCAGCGTTTGGGCGAACGAGCAGTACTTC.

This clone was seen only a few times. V usage is TRBV2 and J usage is TRBJ2-5, with unresolved D. The V end was cut by 3 bases, the J end by 2 bases, with 4 bases between. Germline V lookup: CDR1 SNHLY, CDR2 FYNNEI. This CDR3 spans 12 amino acids. The CDR3 is CASSERQETQYF. The CDR3, as DNA: TGTGCCAGCAGTGAGCGGCAAGAGACCCAGTACTTC.

V is TRBV19 and J is TRBJ2-3; TRBD1 agrees at 10 bases. V shed 6 bases, J shed 8 bases, and the junction held 8 bases outside the gene matches. The CDR3 length is 14 residues. Germline-derived CDR1 and CDR2 are LNHDA and SQIVND (reference sequence). The CDR3 DNA reads TGTGCCAGTAGCCCCGGGACAGGGGTGCTTACGCAGTATTTT. Translation: CASSPGTGVLTQYF.

The chain carries TRBV7-9 and TRBJ2-1; 8 bases fit TRBD2. J lost 5 bases, V lost 5 bases, and 8 bases had no gene match. CDR1 and CDR2 from the germline V gene are SEHNR and FQNEAQ (reference sequence). The CDR3 sequence is 15 residues long. The DNA for the CDR3 is TGTGCCAGCAGCCCCTCATGGCGGGAGGACAATGAGCAGTTCTTC. As protein: CASSPSWREDNEQFF.

The rearrangement uses TRBV4-2 and TRBJ2-3, with TRBD1 as a possible D gene (5 bases). The CDR3 runs 13 residues. V was trimmed by 8 bases and J by 2 bases, leaving 11 bases between them. Germline V gene lookup returns CDR1 LGHNA and CDR2 YNFKEQ. This CDR3 is CASRQDTTDTQYF. The CDR3 DNA is TGTGCCAGCCGGCAGGACACCACAGATACGCAGTATTTT.